The 17 T cell receptor beta chains listed next were all sequenced from one sample in a study of patients and donors after allogeneic stem cell transplantation. TCRdb reanalysed the RT-PCR reads using MiXCR and keeps one entry per CDR3 protein. The table includes about 960,000 distinct CDR3 sequences, roughly 18% detected once. What was sequenced was blood, either unsorted or a sorted T cell fraction (not recorded which). All receptors derive from a human donor who was either an allogeneic HSCT recipient or a stem cell or donor lymphocyte infusion donor (not recorded which). It is not recorded whose cells these are; they may come from a transplant donor.

This clonotype was found a few times. The chain links TRBV10-3 to TRBJ1-4; 9 positions agree with TRBD1. After removal of 3 bases from V and 4 bases from J, the junction contained 3 bases not matched to a gene. Germline V gene sequence: CDR1 ENHRY, CDR2 SYGVKD. The CDR3 sequence is 15 residues long. The CDR3 DNA is TGTGCCATCAGTGACCCGACAGGGGGTAATGAAAAACTGTTTTTT. Its protein product is CAISDPTGGNEKLFF.

J is TRBJ1-2 and V is TRBV27, with 8 bases fitting TRBD1. J lost 7 bases, V lost 8 bases, and 9 bases had no gene match. Germline V gene lookup returns CDR1 MNHEY and CDR2 SMNVEV (reference sequence). This CDR3 has 13 amino acids. The CDR3 nucleotides are TGTGCCAGCGCCCTAACAGGGGGTTCTGGCTACACCTTC. Translation gives CASALTGGSGYTF.

J is TRBJ2-1 and V is TRBV11-2, with TRBD2 as a possible D gene (5 bases). The CDR3 is 13 residues long. Germline V gene lookup returns CDR1 SGHAT and CDR2 FQNNGV. V lost 6 bases and J 13 bases, leaving 19 bases between the germline ends. In DNA, the CDR3 is TGTGCCAGCAGAGGACTGGACCTACAATTTCAGTTCTTC. Translation: CASRGLDLQFQFF.

This clonotype was seen only a few times. The chain joins TRBV7-2 to TRBJ1-2; possibly TRBD1 for D (5 bases). Per germline, CDR1 SGHTA and CDR2 FQGNSA. The CDR3 consists of 10 residues. The V end lost 5 bases, the J end lost 9 bases, and 7 bases lay between the germline ends. CDR3 in DNA: TGTGCCAGCAGCCGGGGGAGCTACACCTTC. Encoded protein: CASSRGSYTF.

The chain is built from TRBV11-2 and TRBJ2-4, with 11 bases fitting TRBD2. Germline V gene data show CDR1 as SGHAT and CDR2 as FQNNGV. V dropped 5 bases and J dropped 0; count of bases not matched to a gene: 12. This CDR3 contains 19 residues. The CDR3 sequence: CASSREGLAGGLAKNIQYF. For the CDR3, the DNA is TGTGCCAGCAGCCGGGAGGGGCTAGCGGGGGGTCTAGCCAAAAACATTCAGTACTTC.

V usage is TRBV5-1 and J usage is TRBJ1-2, with a weak D call TRBD1 (5 bases). CDR1 and CDR2 (germline): SGHRS, YFSETQ. This CDR3 has 14 residues. With 4 bases removed from V and 4 bases from J, the gap between germline ends came to 14 bases. CDR3 coding DNA: TGCGCCAGCAGCCCGGGGGGGGAAAGCTATGGCTACACCTTC. Its protein is CASSPGGESYGYTF.

The rearrangement joins TRBV5-5 to TRBJ2-6; tentatively, D is TRBD2 (6 bases). This CDR3 is 15 amino acids long. The germline gives CDR1 SGHKS, CDR2 YYEKEE (reference sequence). With 2 bases removed from V and 3 bases from J, the gap between germline ends came to 9 bases. In DNA form, the CDR3 reads TGTGCCAGCAGCTTAAGCGGGCGTGGGGCCAACGTCCTGACTTTC. Protein sequence: CASSLSGRGANVLTF.

In this sample, this clonotype turned up many times. The chain carries TRBV12-3 or TRBV12-4 and TRBJ2-5, with 8 bases lining up with TRBD1. This CDR3 has 13 amino acids. V was clipped by 5 bases and J by 6 bases; unmatched bases: 5. The DNA for the CDR3 is TGTGCCAGCAGTCTACGACAGGGGAAGACCCAGTACTTC. Its protein is CASSLRQGKTQYF.

This clonotype was counted only a few times. This chain connects TRBV20-1 to TRBJ1-2; maybe TRBD1 (5 bases). The CDR3 is 14 amino acids. The germline gives CDR1 DFQATT, CDR2 SNEGSKA (reference sequence). V lost 0 bases to trimming and J lost 3 bases, with 11 bases between them. The CDR3 is CSARDPRVDYGYTF. The CDR3 nucleotides read TGCAGTGCTAGAGATCCCAGGGTCGACTATGGCTACACCTTC.

The rearrangement joins TRBV12-3 or TRBV12-4 to TRBJ1-1; 9 nucleotides align to TRBD1. The CDR3 is 14 amino acids. Trimming removed 7 bases from V and 2 bases from J; junction bases left unmatched: 5. The chain's CDR3 is CASTRTGANTEAFF. The CDR3 DNA reads as TGTGCCAGCACCAGGACAGGGGCAAACACTGAAGCTTTCTTT.

The rearrangement uses TRBV4-1 and TRBJ1-3; D gene ambiguous. Germline lookup yields CDR1 MGHRA and CDR2 YSYEKL. The ends were cut back, 0 bases at V and 4 bases at J, with 10 bases in the middle. CDR3 size: 15 residues. CDR3 sequence: CASSQDKGSGNTIYF. For the CDR3, the DNA is TGCGCCAGCAGCCAAGACAAGGGTTCAGGAAACACCATATATTTT.

The chain links TRBV24-1 to TRBJ2-3; 7 bases are shared with TRBD1. The germline V gene encodes CDR1 KGHDR and CDR2 SFDVKD. The CDR3 has 17 residues. V lost 4 bases, J lost 2 bases, and 11 bases stayed unmatched. CDR3 DNA sequence: TGTGCCACCAGTGAACCCCCGGGGACAGCCTACACAGATACGCAGTATTTT. Translated: CATSEPPGTAYTDTQYF.

This chain joins TRBV14 and TRBJ2-1; no definite D call. The germline V gene has CDR1 SGHDN and CDR2 FVKESK. Trimming stripped 0 bases from V and 0 bases from J, with 6 bases between. CDR3 length: 15 amino acids. The CDR3 bases are TGTGCCAGCAGCCAAGAACTTCCCTCCTACAATGAGCAGTTCTTC. Protein: CASSQELPSYNEQFF.

The chain carries TRBV7-9 and TRBJ1-1; 7 bases map to TRBD1. Germline values: CDR1 SEHNR, CDR2 FQNEAQ (reference sequence). CDR3 length: 15 residues. V was clipped by 5 bases and J by 4 bases; unmatched bases: 10. The DNA for the CDR3 is TGTGCCAGCAGCGCGAGACAGGGAGGGCCCACTGAAGCTTTCTTT. As protein: CASSARQGGPTEAFF.

The J gene is TRBJ2-7, the V gene TRBV12-3 or TRBV12-4; D is perhaps TRBD2 (7 bases). The CDR3 extends over 16 amino acids. V lost 5 bases to trimming and J lost 0 bases, with 17 bases between them. In DNA, the CDR3 is TGTGCCAGCAGTCTACGGGGGGCAGGCAGCTCCTACGAGCAGTACTTC. It codes for CASSLRGAGSSYEQYF.

The chain uses TRBV7-9 and TRBJ2-3, with D perhaps TRBD1 (6 bases). Germline V gene data show CDR1 as SEHNR and CDR2 as FQNEAQ (reference sequence). Deletions cut 7 bases from V and 4 bases from J, with 24 bases between. The CDR3 is made up of 17 amino acids. CDR3 coding DNA: TGTGCCAGCAACCCGGGTTGGGGGCGCGAGAACGCAGATACGCAGTATTTT. It is translated as CASNPGWGRENADTQYF.

Points on this clonotype: One end of the junction does not line up with germline, which may come from a read error. V is TRBV6-2 or TRBV6-3 and J is TRBJ2-4, with D perhaps matching TRBD1 or TRBD2 (5 bases each). The V gene's germline CDR1 is MNHEY and CDR2 SVGEGT. The CDR3 totals 15 residues. CDR3 protein: CATSRGDLKKSIQYF. In nucleotides, the CDR3 is TGTGCCACCTCGAGGGGAGACCTTAAAAAAAGCATTCAGTACTTC.